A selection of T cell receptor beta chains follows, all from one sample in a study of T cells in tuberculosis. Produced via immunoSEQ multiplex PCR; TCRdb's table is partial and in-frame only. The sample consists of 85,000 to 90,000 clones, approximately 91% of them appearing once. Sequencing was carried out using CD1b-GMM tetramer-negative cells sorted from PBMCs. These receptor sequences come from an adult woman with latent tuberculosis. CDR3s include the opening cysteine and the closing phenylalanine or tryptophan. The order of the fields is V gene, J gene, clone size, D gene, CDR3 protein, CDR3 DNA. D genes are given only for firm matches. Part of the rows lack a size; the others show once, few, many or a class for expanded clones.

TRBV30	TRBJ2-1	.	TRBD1	CAWSRAGGNEQFF	TGTGCCTGGAGTAGGGCAGGGGGCAATGAGCAGTTCTTC
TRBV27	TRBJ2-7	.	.	CASSLSRTPNYEQYF	TGTGCCAGCAGTTTATCCCGGACACCGAACTACGAGCAGTACTTC
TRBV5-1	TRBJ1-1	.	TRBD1	CASTGGEDTEAFF	TGCGCCAGTACAGGGGGCGAGGACACTGAAGCTTTCTTT
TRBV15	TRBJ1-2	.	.	CATSRDAGGYTF	TGTGCCACCAGCAGAGATGCGGGTGGCTACACCTTC
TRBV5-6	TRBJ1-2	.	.	CASSLYRVYGYTF	TGTGCCAGCAGCTTGTACAGGGTCTATGGCTACACCTTC
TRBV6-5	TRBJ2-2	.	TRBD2	CASRNRLADTGELFF	TGTGCCAGCAGAAATAGACTAGCGGACACCGGGGAGCTGTTTTTT
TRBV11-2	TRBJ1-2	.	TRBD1	CASSLVDRDRVGYTF	TGTGCCAGCAGCTTAGTGGACCGGGACAGGGTGGGCTACACCTTC
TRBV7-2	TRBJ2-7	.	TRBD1	CASRQGATYEQYF	TGTGCCAGCCGACAGGGGGCCACCTACGAGCAGTACTTC
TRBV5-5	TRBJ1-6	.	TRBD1	CASSLRDSSSSYNSPLHF	TGTGCCAGCAGCTTGAGGGACAGTTCCTCCTCCTATAATTCACCCCTCCACTTT
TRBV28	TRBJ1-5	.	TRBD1	CASSPQGLLMGQPQHF	TGTGCCAGCAGTCCACAGGGGCTCCTGATGGGGCAGCCCCAGCATTTT
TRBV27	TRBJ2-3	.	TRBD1	CASSGQNTDTQYF	TGTGCCAGCTCGGGACAGAACACAGATACGCAGTATTTT
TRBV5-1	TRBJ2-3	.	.	CASSWRAGLSASTDTQYF	TGCGCCAGCAGCTGGAGGGCTGGACTTTCCGCTAGCACAGATACGCAGTATTTT
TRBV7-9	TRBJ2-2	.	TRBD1	CASSLGTGISGELFF	TGTGCCAGCAGCTTAGGGACAGGGATCTCCGGGGAGCTGTTTTTT
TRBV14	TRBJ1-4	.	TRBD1	CASSRVRGRGEKLFF	TGTGCCAGCAGCCGAGTCAGGGGGCGCGGTGAAAAACTGTTTTTT
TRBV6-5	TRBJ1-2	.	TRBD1	CASTPWTGNYGYTF	TGTGCCAGCACCCCATGGACAGGAAACTATGGCTACACCTTC
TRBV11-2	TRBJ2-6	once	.	CASSMTDSGANVLTF	TGTGCCAGCAGCATGACTGACTCTGGGGCCAACGTCCTGACTTTC
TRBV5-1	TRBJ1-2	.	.	CASSLEQGYNYGYTF	TGCGCCAGCAGCTTGGAGCAGGGGTATAACTATGGCTACACCTTC
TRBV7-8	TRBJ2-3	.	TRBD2	CASSLANVAGGTDTQYF	TGTGCCAGCAGCTTAGCGAACGTAGCGGGGGGCACAGATACGCAGTATTTT
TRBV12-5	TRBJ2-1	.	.	CASGAGLIYNEQFF	TGTGCTAGTGGTGCGGGACTCATTTACAATGAGCAGTTCTTC
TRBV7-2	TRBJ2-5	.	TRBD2	CASSLETSVGVQYF	TGTGCCAGCAGCTTAGAAACTAGCGTAGGTGTGCAGTACTTC
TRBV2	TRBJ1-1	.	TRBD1	CASSLPGQGLDTEAFF	TGTGCCAGCAGTCTTCCGGGACAGGGTTTGGACACTGAAGCTTTCTTT
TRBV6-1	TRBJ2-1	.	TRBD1	CASSELGQGVYNEQFF	TGTGCCAGCAGTGAACTGGGACAGGGGGTTTACAATGAGCAGTTCTTC
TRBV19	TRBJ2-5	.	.	CASSGVGDSETQYF	TGTGCCAGTAGTGGAGTGGGGGACTCGGAGACCCAGTACTTC
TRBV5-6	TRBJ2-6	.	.	CASSFGMSSGANVLTF	TGTGCCAGCAGCTTCGGGATGTCTTCTGGGGCCAACGTCCTGACTTTC
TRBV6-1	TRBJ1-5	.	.	CASSDRPAAQHF	TGTGCCAGCAGTGACAGACCGGCGGCCCAGCATTTT
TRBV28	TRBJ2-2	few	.	CASSPPRVHGELFF	TGTGCCAGCAGTCCCCCCAGGGTTCACGGGGAGCTGTTTTTT
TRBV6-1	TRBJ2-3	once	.	CASSASGTGLYTDTQYF	TGTGCCAGCAGTGCCTCCGGGACTGGTCTTTACACAGATACGCAGTATTTT
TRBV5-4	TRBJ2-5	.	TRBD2	CASSLASGLQETQYF	TGTGCCAGCAGCTTGGCTAGCGGGCTCCAAGAGACCCAGTACTTC
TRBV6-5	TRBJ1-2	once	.	CASSYGSGVNYGYTF	TGTGCCAGCAGTTACGGTTCGGGAGTTAACTATGGCTACACCTTC
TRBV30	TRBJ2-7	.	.	CAWSVLSLAAEQYF	TGTGCCTGGAGCGTACTATCACTAGCTGCCGAGCAGTACTTC
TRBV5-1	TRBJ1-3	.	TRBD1	CASTLRQGFSGNTIYF	TGCGCCAGCACCCTTCGACAGGGGTTCTCTGGAAACACCATATATTTT
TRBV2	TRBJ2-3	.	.	CASSRALTDTQYF	TGTGCCAGCAGCCGAGCTCTCACAGATACGCAGTATTTT
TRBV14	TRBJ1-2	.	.	CASSQSQNRVVGYTF	TGTGCCAGCAGCCAATCGCAGAACAGGGTGGTTGGCTACACCTTC
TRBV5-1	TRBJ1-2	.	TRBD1	CASSPRDRGNYGYTF	TGCGCCAGCAGCCCCCGGGACAGGGGTAACTATGGCTACACCTTC
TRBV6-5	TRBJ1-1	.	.	CASRPQAGLQEAFF	TGTGCCAGCAGACCTCAAGCAGGACTACAAGAAGCTTTCTTT
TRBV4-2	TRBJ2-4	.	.	CASSQGDRGGLDIQYF	TGTGCCAGCAGCCAAGGTGATAGGGGGGGCTTAGACATTCAGTACTTC
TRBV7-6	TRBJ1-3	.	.	CASSLGGGAISGNTIYF	TGTGCCAGCAGCTTGGGGGGAGGGGCCATCTCTGGAAACACCATATATTTT
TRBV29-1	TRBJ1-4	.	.	CSAGIVGEKLFF	TGCAGCGCGGGGATCGTTGGTGAAAAACTGTTTTTT
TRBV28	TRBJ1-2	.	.	CASSLTGRGSSGYGYTF	TGTGCCAGCAGTTTGACAGGAAGGGGCTCCTCTGGCTATGGCTACACCTTC
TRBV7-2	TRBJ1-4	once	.	CASSLGKVLNEKLFF	TGTGCCAGCAGCCTCGGGAAGGTTCTTAATGAAAAACTGTTTTTT
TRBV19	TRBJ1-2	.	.	CASSKYMQGTSYGYTF	TGTGCCAGTAGTAAATATATGCAGGGGACGTCGTATGGCTACACCTTC
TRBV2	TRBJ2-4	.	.	CASHKGGGENIQYF	TGTGCCAGCCACAAGGGAGGAGGGGAAAACATTCAGTACTTC
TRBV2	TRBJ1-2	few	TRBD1	CASREGGSGQWGYTF	TGTGCCAGCAGGGAAGGAGGGTCGGGACAGTGGGGCTACACCTTC
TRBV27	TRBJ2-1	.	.	CASALGSSYNEQFF	TGTGCCAGCGCCCTAGGTAGCTCCTACAATGAGCAGTTCTTC
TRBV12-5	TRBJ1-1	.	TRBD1	CASGLGTGVSTEAFF	TGTGCTAGTGGTTTGGGGACAGGTGTGAGCACTGAAGCTTTCTTT
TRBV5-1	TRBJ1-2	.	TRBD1	CASSPDDRVRDGYTF	TGCGCCAGCAGCCCGGATGACAGGGTACGTGATGGCTACACCTTC
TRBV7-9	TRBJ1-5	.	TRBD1	CASSSGQGRNQPQHF	TGTGCCAGCAGCTCCGGACAGGGACGGAATCAGCCCCAGCATTTT
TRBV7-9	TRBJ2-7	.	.	CASSLGRVDHEQYF	TGTGCCAGCAGCTTAGGCAGGGTTGACCACGAGCAGTACTTC
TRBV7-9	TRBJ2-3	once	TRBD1	CASSSYRDRGTDTQYF	TGTGCCAGCAGCTCATACCGGGACAGGGGGACAGATACGCAGTATTTT
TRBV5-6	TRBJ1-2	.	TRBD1	CASRIDRGPPGEGYTF	TGTGCCAGCAGAATCGACAGGGGCCCCCCTGGGGAGGGCTACACCTTC